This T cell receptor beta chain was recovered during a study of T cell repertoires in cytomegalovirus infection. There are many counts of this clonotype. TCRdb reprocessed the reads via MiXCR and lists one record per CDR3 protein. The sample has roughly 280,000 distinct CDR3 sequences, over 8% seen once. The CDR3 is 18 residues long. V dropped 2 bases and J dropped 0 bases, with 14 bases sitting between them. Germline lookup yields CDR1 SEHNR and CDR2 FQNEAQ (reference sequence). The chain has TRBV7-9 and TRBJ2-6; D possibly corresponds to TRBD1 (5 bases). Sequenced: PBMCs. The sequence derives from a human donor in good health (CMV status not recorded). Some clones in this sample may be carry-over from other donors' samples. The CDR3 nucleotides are TGTGCCAGCAGCTTATTGCCTACAGGAACCTCTGGGGCCAACGTCCTGACTTTC. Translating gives CASSLLPTGTSGANVLTF.